This is a list of T cell receptor beta chains from one sample in a study of blood T cell repertoires in COVID-19. The method was immunoSEQ multiplex PCR; TCRdb's version includes in-frame clones alone and lacks a portion of them. The sample consists of around 200,000 clones, around four fifths of them appearing once. The sample was peripheral blood. The source of these receptors is a woman aged 80 or over with active or convalescent COVID-19. CDR3s include the opening cysteine and the closing phenylalanine or tryptophan. Fields, in order: clone size, D gene, V gene, J gene, CDR3 length, CDR3 protein, CDR3 DNA. D genes are given only for firm matches. A clone size is listed for some rows: how often the clone was seen (once, few, many), or a class if it is expanded.

size: NA
D: TRBD2
V: TRBV7-2
J: TRBJ2-7
length: 18
CDR3: CASSLRLPLAGGSHEQYF
DNA: TGTGCCAGCAGCTTACGTCTCCCACTAGCGGGAGGGAGCCACGAGCAGTACTTC

size: once
D: NA
V: TRBV5-4
J: TRBJ1-1
length: 14
CDR3: CASSRRTENTEAFF
DNA: TGTGCCAGCAGCCGGCGGACAGAAAACACTGAAGCTTTCTTT

size: NA
D: NA
V: TRBV12-3/TRBV12-4
J: TRBJ1-2
length: 12
CDR3: CASSLGSYGYTF
DNA: TGTGCCAGCAGTTTAGGCAGCTATGGCTACACCTTC

size: NA
D: NA
V: TRBV5-4
J: TRBJ1-1
length: 14
CDR3: CASSFRQGNTEAFF
DNA: TGTGCCAGCAGCTTCCGGCAGGGCAACACTGAAGCTTTCTTT

size: few
D: NA
V: TRBV12-3/TRBV12-4
J: TRBJ1-3
length: 12
CDR3: CASSLAVTGGYF
DNA: TGTGCCAGCAGTTTAGCGGTGACAGGTGGATATTTT

size: NA
D: NA
V: TRBV6-2/TRBV6-3
J: TRBJ2-3
length: 14
CDR3: CASSLPPGQSTQYF
DNA: TGTGCCAGCAGCCTACCCCCCGGACAGTCTACGCAGTATTTT

size: NA
D: TRBD2
V: TRBV4-2
J: TRBJ2-7
length: 17
CDR3: CASSQGPTSGGPYEQYF
DNA: TGTGCCAGCAGCCAAGGGCCAACTAGCGGGGGCCCCTACGAGCAGTACTTC

size: once
D: NA
V: TRBV5-5
J: TRBJ1-2
length: 15
CDR3: CASSFGQTRGYGYTF
DNA: TGTGCCAGCAGCTTCGGACAGACGCGTGGCTATGGCTACACCTTC

size: NA
D: TRBD1
V: TRBV9
J: TRBJ1-1
length: 15
CDR3: CASSPGTGTNTEAFF
DNA: TGTGCCAGCAGCCCCGGGACAGGTACGAACACTGAAGCTTTCTTT

size: NA
D: TRBD1
V: TRBV7-3
J: TRBJ2-3
length: 13
CDR3: CASSQGVGDTQYF
DNA: TGTGCCAGCAGTCAGGGGGTTGGAGATACGCAGTATTTT

size: few
D: NA
V: TRBV15
J: TRBJ2-7
length: 13
CDR3: CATSKGVYDEQYF
DNA: TGTGCCACCAGCAAAGGGGTCTACGACGAGCAGTACTTC

size: NA
D: NA
V: TRBV14
J: TRBJ1-2
length: 17
CDR3: CASSPLFRGEKNYGYTF
DNA: TGTGCCAGCAGCCCTCTTTTTCGGGGGGAAAAGAACTATGGCTACACCTTC

size: NA
D: TRBD2
V: TRBV9
J: TRBJ2-2
length: 16
CDR3: CASSVGAGGATGELFF
DNA: TGTGCCAGCAGCGTAGGTGCGGGAGGGGCAACCGGGGAGCTGTTTTTT

size: NA
D: TRBD1
V: TRBV7-2
J: TRBJ2-1
length: 13
CDR3: CASRLTGGSEQFF
DNA: TGTGCCAGCAGGCTAACAGGGGGCAGTGAGCAGTTCTTC

size: NA
D: NA
V: TRBV18
J: TRBJ2-4
length: 15
CDR3: CASSPPSLPPGIQYF
DNA: TGTGCCAGCTCACCACCTTCCCTACCCCCGGGCATTCAGTACTTC

size: once
D: NA
V: TRBV6-6
J: TRBJ1-5
length: 16
CDR3: CASRTTDSYSNQPQHF
DNA: TGTGCCAGCAGGACCACCGACAGTTATAGCAATCAGCCCCAGCATTTT

size: NA
D: TRBD2
V: TRBV19
J: TRBJ2-1
length: 13
CDR3: CATSGSSYNEQFF
DNA: TGTGCCACTAGCGGGAGCTCCTACAATGAGCAGTTCTTC

size: NA
D: NA
V: TRBV27
J: TRBJ2-7
length: 15
CDR3: CASSFRDTGAGEQYF
DNA: TGTGCCAGCAGTTTTCGAGACACTGGGGCCGGCGAGCAGTACTTC

size: NA
D: NA
V: TRBV5-4
J: TRBJ1-3
length: 16
CDR3: CASSFGGAGAGNTIYF
DNA: TGTGCCAGCAGCTTTGGGGGGGCAGGGGCTGGAAACACCATATATTTT

size: NA
D: NA
V: TRBV6-1
J: TRBJ1-5
length: 16
CDR3: CASSEAVGGPNQPQHF
DNA: TGTGCCAGCAGTGAAGCGGTGGGGGGTCCGAATCAGCCCCAGCATTTT

size: NA
D: NA
V: TRBV5-4
J: TRBJ2-7
length: 17
CDR3: CASSLSPGAGSRGEQYF
DNA: TGTGCCAGCAGCTTGTCCCCCGGGGCGGGGAGTCGCGGCGAGCAGTACTTC

size: once
D: TRBD2
V: TRBV7-2
J: TRBJ2-5
length: 15
CDR3: CASSLVAGGQETQYF
DNA: TGTGCCAGCAGCTTGGTTGCGGGAGGGCAAGAGACCCAGTACTTC

size: NA
D: NA
V: TRBV12-3/TRBV12-4
J: TRBJ2-2
length: 13
CDR3: CASSLRGSGELFF
DNA: TGTGCCAGCAGTTTAAGGGGGTCCGGGGAGCTGTTTTTT

size: NA
D: TRBD2
V: TRBV5-1
J: TRBJ2-5
length: 16
CDR3: CASSFGTSKNQETQYF
DNA: TGCGCCAGCAGCTTCGGGACTAGCAAGAACCAAGAGACCCAGTACTTC

size: NA
D: NA
V: TRBV15
J: TRBJ2-3
length: 14
CDR3: CATSRGGGTDTQYF
DNA: TGTGCCACCAGCAGAGGGGGGGGCACAGATACGCAGTATTTT

size: few
D: TRBD2
V: TRBV7-9
J: TRBJ2-5
length: 16
CDR3: CASSTAGLAGEETQYF
DNA: TGTGCCAGCAGCACCGCCGGACTAGCGGGGGAAGAGACCCAGTACTTC

size: NA
D: NA
V: TRBV5-3
J: TRBJ1-6
length: 12
CDR3: CARSLGESPLHF
DNA: TGTGCCAGAAGCTTGGGGGAGTCACCCCTCCACTTT

size: NA
D: NA
V: TRBV2
J: TRBJ1-2
length: 13
CDR3: CASSEAANYGYTF
DNA: TGTGCCAGCAGTGAGGCTGCTAACTATGGCTACACCTTC

size: once
D: TRBD2
V: TRBV6-5
J: TRBJ2-1
length: 15
CDR3: CASSYEASGGNEQFF
DNA: TGTGCCAGCAGTTACGAGGCTAGCGGGGGGAATGAGCAGTTCTTC

size: NA
D: NA
V: TRBV5-1
J: TRBJ2-7
length: 16
CDR3: CASSFSGLADSYEQYF
DNA: TGCGCCAGCAGCTTTAGCGGATTAGCGGACTCCTACGAGCAGTACTTC